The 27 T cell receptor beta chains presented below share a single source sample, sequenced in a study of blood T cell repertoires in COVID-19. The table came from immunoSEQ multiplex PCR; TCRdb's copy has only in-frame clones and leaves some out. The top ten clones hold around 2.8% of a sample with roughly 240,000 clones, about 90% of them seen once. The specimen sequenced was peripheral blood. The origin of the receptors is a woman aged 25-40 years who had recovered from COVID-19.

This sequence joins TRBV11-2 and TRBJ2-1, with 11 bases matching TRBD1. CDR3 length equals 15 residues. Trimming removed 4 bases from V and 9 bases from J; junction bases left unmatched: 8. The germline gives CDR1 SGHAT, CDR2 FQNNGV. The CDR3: CASSSRDRGNREQFF. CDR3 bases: TGTGCCAGCAGCTCCCGGGACAGGGGGAATCGTGAGCAGTTCTTC.

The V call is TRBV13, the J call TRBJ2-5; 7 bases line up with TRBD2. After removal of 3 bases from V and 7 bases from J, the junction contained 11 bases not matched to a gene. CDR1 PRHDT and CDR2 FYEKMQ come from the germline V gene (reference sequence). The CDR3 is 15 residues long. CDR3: CASSLGLAVVATQYF. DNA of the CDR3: TGTGCCAGCAGCTTGGGGCTAGCGGTCGTGGCGACCCAGTACTTC. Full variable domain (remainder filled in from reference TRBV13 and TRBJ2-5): AAGVIQSPRHLIKEKRETATLKCYPIPRHDTVYWYQQGPGQDPQFLISFYEKMQSDKGSIPDRFSAQQFSDYHSELNMSSLELGDSALYFCASSLGLAVVATQYFGPGTRLLVL.

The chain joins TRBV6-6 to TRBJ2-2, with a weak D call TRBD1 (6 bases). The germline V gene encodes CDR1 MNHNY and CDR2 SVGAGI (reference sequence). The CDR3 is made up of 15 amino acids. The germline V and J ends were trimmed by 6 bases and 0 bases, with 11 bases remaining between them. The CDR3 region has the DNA TGTGCCAGCAGCGACGGGACAACGAACACCGGGGAGCTGTTTTTT. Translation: CASSDGTTNTGELFF.

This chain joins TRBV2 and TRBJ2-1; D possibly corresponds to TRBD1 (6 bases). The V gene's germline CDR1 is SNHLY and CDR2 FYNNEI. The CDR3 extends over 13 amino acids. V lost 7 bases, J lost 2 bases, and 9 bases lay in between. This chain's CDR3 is CASTEGAYNEQFF. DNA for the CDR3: TGTGCCAGCACAGAGGGGGCCTACAATGAGCAGTTCTTC.

CDR3: CASSLNGRDTDTQYF. The CDR3 nucleotides are TGTGCCAGCAGCTTAAATGGTCGGGACACAGATACGCAGTATTTT. The chain carries TRBV7-3 and TRBJ2-3, with D perhaps TRBD2 (5 bases). Germline V gene lookup returns CDR1 SGHTA and CDR2 FQGTGA. V was cut by 1 base and J by 2 bases, with 10 bases left in between. The CDR3 has 15 residues.

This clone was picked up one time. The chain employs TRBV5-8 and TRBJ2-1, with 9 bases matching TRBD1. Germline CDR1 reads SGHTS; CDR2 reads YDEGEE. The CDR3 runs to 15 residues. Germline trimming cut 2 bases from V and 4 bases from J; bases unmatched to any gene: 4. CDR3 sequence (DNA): TGTGCCAGCAGCTTTACAGGGGGCGTTTACAATGAGCAGTTCTTC. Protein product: CASSFTGGVYNEQFF.

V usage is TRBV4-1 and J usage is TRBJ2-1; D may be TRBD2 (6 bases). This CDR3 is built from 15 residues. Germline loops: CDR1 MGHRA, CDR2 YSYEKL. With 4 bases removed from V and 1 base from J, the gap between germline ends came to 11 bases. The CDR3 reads CASSPIAVSYNEQFF. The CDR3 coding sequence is TGCGCCAGCAGCCCTATAGCGGTATCCTACAATGAGCAGTTCTTC.

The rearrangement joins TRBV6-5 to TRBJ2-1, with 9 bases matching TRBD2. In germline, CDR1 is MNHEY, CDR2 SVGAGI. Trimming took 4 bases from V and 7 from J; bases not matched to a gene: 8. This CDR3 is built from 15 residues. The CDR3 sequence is CASSLSGGLGNEQFF. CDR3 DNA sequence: TGTGCCAGCAGTTTGAGCGGGGGGCTGGGGAATGAGCAGTTCTTC.

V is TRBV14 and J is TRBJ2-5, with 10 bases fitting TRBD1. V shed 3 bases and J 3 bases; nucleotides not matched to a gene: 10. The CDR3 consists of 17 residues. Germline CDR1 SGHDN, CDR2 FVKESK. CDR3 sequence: CASSHLDRGRLEETQYF. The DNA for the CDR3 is TGTGCCAGCAGCCACTTGGACAGGGGGAGACTGGAAGAGACCCAGTACTTC.

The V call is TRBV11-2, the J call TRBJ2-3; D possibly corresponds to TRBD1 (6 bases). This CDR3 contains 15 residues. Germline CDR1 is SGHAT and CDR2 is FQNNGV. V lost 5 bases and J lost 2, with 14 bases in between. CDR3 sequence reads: CASSQPGDVTDTQYF. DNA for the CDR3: TGTGCCAGCAGCCAACCAGGGGACGTCACAGATACGCAGTATTTT. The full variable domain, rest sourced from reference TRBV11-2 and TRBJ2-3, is EAGVAQSPRYKIIEKRQSVAFWCNPISGHATLYWYQQILGQGPKLLIQFQNNGVVDDSQLPKDRFSAERLKGVDSTLKIQPAKLEDSAVYLCASSQPGDVTDTQYFGPGTRLTVL.

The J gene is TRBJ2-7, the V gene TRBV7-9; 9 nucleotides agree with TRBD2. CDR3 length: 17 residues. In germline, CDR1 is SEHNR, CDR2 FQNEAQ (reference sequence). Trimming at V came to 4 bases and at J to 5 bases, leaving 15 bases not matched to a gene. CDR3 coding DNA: TGTGCCAGCAGCTCCCAAGGATGGCGGGGGGGCATAAACGAGCAGTACTTC. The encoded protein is CASSSQGWRGGINEQYF.

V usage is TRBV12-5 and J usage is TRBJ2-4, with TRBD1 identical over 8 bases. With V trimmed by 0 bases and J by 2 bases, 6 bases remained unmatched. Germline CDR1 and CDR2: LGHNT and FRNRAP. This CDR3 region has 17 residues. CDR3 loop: CASGLVQGAWTKNIQYF. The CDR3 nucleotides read TGTGCTAGTGGTTTGGTCCAGGGGGCTTGGACCAAAAACATTCAGTACTTC.

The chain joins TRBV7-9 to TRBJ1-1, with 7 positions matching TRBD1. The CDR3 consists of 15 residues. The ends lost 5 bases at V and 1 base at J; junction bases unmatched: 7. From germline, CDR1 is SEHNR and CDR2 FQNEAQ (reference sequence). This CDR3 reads CASSEAGTENTEAFF. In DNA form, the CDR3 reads TGTGCCAGCAGCGAAGCCGGGACAGAGAACACTGAAGCTTTCTTT.

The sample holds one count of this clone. CDR3 residues: CASSLLGLDSSYEQYF. The CDR3 nucleotides read TGTGCCAGCAGTTTATTGGGCCTGGACAGCTCCTACGAGCAGTACTTC. V usage is TRBV27 and J usage is TRBJ2-7; tentatively, D is TRBD1 (6 bases). Trimming removed 1 base at V and 0 bases at J, with 13 bases between. Germline values: CDR1 MNHEY, CDR2 SMNVEV (reference sequence). This CDR3 region has 16 residues.

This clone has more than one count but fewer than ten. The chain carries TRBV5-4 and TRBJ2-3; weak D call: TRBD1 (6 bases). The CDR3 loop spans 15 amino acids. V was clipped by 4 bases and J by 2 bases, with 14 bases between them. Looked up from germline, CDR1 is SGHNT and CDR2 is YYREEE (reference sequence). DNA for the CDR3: TGTGCCAGCAGCACCACGACAGGAACCACAGATACGCAGTATTTT. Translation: CASSTTTGTTDTQYF.

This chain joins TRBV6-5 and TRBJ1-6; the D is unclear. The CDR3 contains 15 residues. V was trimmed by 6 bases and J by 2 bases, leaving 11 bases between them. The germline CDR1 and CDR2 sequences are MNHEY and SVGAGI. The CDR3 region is CASSPHAAYNSPLHF. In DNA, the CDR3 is TGTGCCAGCAGCCCCCACGCAGCCTATAATTCACCCCTCCACTTT.

CDR3 in DNA: TGTGCCAGCAGCCATCGGAGCTCCTACAATGAGCAGTTCTTC. Its translation: CASSHRSSYNEQFF. The chain links TRBV7-3 to TRBJ2-1, with no clear D. The CDR3 runs 14 residues. Germline CDR1 SGHTA, CDR2 FQGTGA. Trimming removed 5 bases from V and 0 bases from J, with 8 bases in between.

Here the CDR3 reads CASSPRQGSYNSPLHF. As DNA, the CDR3 is TGTGCCAGCAGCCCCCGACAGGGCTCCTATAATTCACCCCTCCACTTT. The chain links TRBV9 to TRBJ1-6; 7 bases are shared with TRBD1. Germline V gene sequence: CDR1 SGDLS, CDR2 YYNGEE. The trim removed 4 bases at V and 0 bases at J, leaving 4 bases unmatched. The CDR3 contains 16 residues.

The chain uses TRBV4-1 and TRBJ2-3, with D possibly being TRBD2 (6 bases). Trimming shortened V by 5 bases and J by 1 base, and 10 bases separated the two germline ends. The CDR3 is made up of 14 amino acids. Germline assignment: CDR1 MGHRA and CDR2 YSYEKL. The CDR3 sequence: CASSYGLRTDTQYF. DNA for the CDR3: TGCGCCAGCAGCTACGGACTACGCACAGATACGCAGTATTTT.

CDR3 sequence reads: CASSRTGGDYGYTF. CDR3 DNA: TGTGCCAGCAGCCGAACAGGGGGCGACTATGGCTACACCTTC. The rearrangement links TRBV4-2 to TRBJ1-2; 9 positions agree with TRBD1. This CDR3 spans 14 amino acids. Losses at the gene ends were 4 bases for V and 3 bases for J; bases not matched to a gene: 3. Germline-derived CDR1 and CDR2 are LGHNA and YNFKEQ.

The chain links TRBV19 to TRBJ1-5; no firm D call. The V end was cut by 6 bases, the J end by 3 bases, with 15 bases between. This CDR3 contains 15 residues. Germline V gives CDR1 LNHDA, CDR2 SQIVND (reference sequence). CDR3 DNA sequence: TGTGCCAGTAGCCGAGTGGGGAGCCTCAATCAGCCCCAGCATTTT. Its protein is CASSRVGSLNQPQHF.

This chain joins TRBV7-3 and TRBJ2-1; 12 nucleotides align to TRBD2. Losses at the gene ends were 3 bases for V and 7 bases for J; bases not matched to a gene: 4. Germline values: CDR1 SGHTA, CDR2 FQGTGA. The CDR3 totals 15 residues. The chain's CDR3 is CASSLLAGGNNEQFF. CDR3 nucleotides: TGTGCCAGCAGCTTGCTAGCGGGGGGGAATAATGAGCAGTTCTTC.

The CDR3, as DNA: TGTGCCAGCCCTCGAGGGGGGCGGGGGGAAAAACTGTTTTTT. Translation gives CASPRGGRGEKLFF. The chain recombines TRBV27 with TRBJ1-4; possibly TRBD1 for D (6 bases). This CDR3 contains 14 residues. Deletions cut 8 bases from V and 8 bases from J, with 18 bases between. The germline V gene encodes CDR1 MNHEY and CDR2 SMNVEV (reference sequence).

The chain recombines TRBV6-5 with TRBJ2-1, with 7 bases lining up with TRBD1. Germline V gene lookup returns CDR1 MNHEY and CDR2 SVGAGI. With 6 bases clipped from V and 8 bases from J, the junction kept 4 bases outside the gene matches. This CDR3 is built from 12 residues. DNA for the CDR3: TGTGCCAGCAGGACAGGGTCTGATGAGCAGTTCTTC. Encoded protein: CASRTGSDEQFF.

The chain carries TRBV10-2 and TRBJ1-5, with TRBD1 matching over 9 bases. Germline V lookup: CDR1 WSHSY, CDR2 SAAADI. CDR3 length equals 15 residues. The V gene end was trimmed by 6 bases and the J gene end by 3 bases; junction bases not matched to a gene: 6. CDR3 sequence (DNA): TGCGCCAGCAGAGGGGGACAGGGAATCAATCAGCCCCAGCATTTT. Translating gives CASRGGQGINQPQHF.

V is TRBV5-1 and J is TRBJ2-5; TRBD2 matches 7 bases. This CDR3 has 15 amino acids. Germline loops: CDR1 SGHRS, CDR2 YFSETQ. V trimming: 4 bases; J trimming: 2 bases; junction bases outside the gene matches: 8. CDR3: CASSTAPGLQETQYF. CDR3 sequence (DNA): TGCGCCAGCAGCACGGCGCCGGGACTACAAGAGACCCAGTACTTC. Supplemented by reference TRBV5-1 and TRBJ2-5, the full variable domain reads KAGVTQTPRYLIKTRGQQVTLSCSPISGHRSVSWYQQTPGQGLQFLFEYFSETQRNKGNFPGRFSGRQFSNSRSEMNVSTLELGDSALYLCASSTAPGLQETQYFGPGTRLLVL.

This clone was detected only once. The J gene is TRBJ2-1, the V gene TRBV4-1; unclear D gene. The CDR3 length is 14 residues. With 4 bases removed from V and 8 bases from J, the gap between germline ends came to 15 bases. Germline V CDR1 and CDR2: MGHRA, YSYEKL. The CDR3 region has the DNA TGCGCCAGCAGCCCCTGGATTGAGGCGGATGAGCAGTTCTTC. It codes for CASSPWIEADEQFF.